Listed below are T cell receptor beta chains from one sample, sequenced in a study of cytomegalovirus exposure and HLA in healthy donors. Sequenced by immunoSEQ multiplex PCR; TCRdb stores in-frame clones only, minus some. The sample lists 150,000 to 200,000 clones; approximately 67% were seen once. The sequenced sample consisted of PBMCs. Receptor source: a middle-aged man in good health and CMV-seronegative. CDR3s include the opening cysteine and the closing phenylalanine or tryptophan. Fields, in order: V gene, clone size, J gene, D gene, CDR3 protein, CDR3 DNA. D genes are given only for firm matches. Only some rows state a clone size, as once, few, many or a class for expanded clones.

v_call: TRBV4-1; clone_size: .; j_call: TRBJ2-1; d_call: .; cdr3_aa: CASSQAPSLALQDNEQFF; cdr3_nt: TGCGCCAGCAGCCAAGCTCCCTCACTAGCACTACAAGACAATGAGCAGTTCTTC
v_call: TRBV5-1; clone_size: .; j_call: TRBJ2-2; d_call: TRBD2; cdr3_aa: CASEPAGVTGELFF; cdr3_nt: TGCGCCAGCGAACCTGCGGGGGTTACCGGGGAGCTGTTTTTT
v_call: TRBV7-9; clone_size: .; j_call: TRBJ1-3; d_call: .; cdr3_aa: CASSLAYSGNTIYF; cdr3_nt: TGTGCCAGCAGCTTAGCGTACTCTGGAAACACCATATATTTT
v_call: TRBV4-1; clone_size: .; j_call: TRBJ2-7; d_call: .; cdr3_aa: CASSQEGIETGYEQYF; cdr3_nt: TGCGCCAGCAGCCAAGAAGGTATAGAGACAGGCTACGAGCAGTACTTC
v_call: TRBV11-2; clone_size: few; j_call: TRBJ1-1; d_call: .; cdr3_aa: CASSSQGLSTEAFF; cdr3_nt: TGTGCCAGCAGCTCGCAGGGGTTATCCACTGAAGCTTTCTTT
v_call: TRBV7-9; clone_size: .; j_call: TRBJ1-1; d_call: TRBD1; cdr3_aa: CASSPFRTGRNTEAFF; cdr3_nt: TGTGCCAGCAGCCCCTTCAGGACAGGGCGGAACACTGAAGCTTTCTTT
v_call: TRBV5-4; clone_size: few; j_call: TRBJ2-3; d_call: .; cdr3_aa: CASSLVATDTQYF; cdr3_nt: TGTGCCAGCAGCTTGGTGGCCACAGATACGCAGTATTTT
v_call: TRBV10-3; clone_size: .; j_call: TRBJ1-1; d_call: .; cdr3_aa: CATNDNMNTEAFF; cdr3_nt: TGTGCCACCAATGACAACATGAACACTGAAGCTTTCTTT
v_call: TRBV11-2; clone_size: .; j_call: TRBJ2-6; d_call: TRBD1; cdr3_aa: CASSLNPGGAGANVLTF; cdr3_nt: TGTGCCAGCAGCTTAAACCCAGGGGGCGCTGGGGCCAACGTCCTGACTTTC
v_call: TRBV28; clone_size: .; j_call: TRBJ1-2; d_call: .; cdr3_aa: CASTDAGVGYTF; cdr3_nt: TGTGCCAGCACCGACGCAGGGGTCGGCTACACCTTC
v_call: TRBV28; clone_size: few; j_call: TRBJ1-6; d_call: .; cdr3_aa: CASASNSPLHF; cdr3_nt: TGTGCCAGCGCTAGCAATTCACCCCTCCACTTT
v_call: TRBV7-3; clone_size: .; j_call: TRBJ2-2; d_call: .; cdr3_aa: CASSLRAGPNTGELFF; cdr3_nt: TGTGCCAGCAGCTTGCGGGCGGGACCGAACACCGGGGAGCTGTTTTTT
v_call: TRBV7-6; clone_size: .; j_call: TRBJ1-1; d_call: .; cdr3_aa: CASSVQLNTEAFF; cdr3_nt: TGTGCCAGCAGCGTACAGTTGAACACTGAAGCTTTCTTT
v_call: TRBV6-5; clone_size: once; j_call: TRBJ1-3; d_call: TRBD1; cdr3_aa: CASRRDRGTGNTIYF; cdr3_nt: TGTGCCAGCAGGCGGGACAGGGGAACTGGAAACACCATATATTTT
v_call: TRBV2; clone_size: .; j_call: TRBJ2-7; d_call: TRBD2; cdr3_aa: CASSERQTSGAYEQYF; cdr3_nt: TGTGCCAGCAGTGAACGGCAGACTAGCGGGGCCTACGAGCAGTACTTC
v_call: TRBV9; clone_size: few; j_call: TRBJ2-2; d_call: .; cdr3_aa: CASSLSRVYGELFF; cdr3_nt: TGTGCCAGCAGCCTTTCGCGGGTTTACGGGGAGCTGTTTTTT
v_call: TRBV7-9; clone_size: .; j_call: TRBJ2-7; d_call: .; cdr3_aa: CASSDTGLNYEQYF; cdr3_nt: TGTGCCAGCAGCGATACCGGACTAAACTACGAGCAGTACTTC
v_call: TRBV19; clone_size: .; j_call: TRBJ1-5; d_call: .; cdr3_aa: CASSIGRQPQHF; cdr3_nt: TGTGCCAGTAGTATTGGGAGGCAGCCCCAGCATTTT
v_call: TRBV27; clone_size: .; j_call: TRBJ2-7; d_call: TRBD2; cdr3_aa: CASSSRLAGGYEQYF; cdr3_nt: TGTGCCAGCAGTTCTAGACTAGCGGGAGGGTACGAGCAGTACTTC
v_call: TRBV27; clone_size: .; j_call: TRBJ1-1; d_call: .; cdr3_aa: CASSAGNLIGTEAFF; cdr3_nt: TGTGCCAGCAGTGCAGGGAACCTAATTGGCACTGAAGCTTTCTTT
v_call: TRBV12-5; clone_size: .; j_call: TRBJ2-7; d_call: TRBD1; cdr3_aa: CASGRSIGGQGSEQYF; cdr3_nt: TGTGCTAGTGGTCGGAGCATTGGGGGACAGGGGTCCGAGCAGTACTTC
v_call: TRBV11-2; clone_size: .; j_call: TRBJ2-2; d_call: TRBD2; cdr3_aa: CASSPPGGRGGGELFF; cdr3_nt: TGTGCCAGCAGCCCACCCGGAGGGAGGGGTGGCGGGGAGCTGTTTTTT
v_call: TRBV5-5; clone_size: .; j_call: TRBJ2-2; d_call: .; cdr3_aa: CASSSGSYANTGELFF; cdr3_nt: TGTGCCAGCAGCTCGGGATCTTACGCGAACACCGGGGAGCTGTTTTTT
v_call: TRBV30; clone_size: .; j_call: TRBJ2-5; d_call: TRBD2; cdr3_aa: CAWALAGVETQYF; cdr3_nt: TGTGCCTGGGCCCTAGCGGGGGTGGAGACCCAGTACTTC
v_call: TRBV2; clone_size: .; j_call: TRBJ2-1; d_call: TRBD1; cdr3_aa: CASSADRGTEQFF; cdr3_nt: TGTGCCAGCAGCGCGGACAGGGGGACTGAGCAGTTCTTC
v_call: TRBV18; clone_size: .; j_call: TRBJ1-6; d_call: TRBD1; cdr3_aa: CASSLLTGDNSPLHF; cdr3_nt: TGTGCCAGCTCACTTCTGACAGGGGATAATTCACCCCTCCACTTT
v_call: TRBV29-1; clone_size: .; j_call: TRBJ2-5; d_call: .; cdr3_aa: CSGGTLETQYF; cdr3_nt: TGCAGCGGCGGAACCCTGGAGACCCAGTACTTC
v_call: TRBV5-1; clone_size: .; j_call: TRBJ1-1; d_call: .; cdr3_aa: CASSPGLNTEAFF; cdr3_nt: TGCGCCAGCAGCCCAGGGTTGAACACTGAAGCTTTCTTT
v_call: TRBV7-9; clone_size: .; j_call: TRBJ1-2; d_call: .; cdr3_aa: CSSSLGGVDSSGYTF; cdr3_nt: TGTTCCAGCAGCTTAGGGGGGGTTGACAGTTCTGGCTACACCTTC
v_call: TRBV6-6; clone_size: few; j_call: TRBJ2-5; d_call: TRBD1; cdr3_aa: CASRSTGGQETQYF; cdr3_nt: TGTGCCAGCAGATCGACAGGGGGCCAAGAGACCCAGTACTTC
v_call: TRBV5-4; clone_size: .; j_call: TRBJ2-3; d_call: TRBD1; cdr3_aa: CASSPQLGTGASDTQYF; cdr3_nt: TGTGCCAGCAGTCCTCAATTGGGGACAGGGGCTTCAGATACGCAGTATTTT
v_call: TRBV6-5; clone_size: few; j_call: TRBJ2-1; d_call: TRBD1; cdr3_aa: CASSRTGWRDNEQFF; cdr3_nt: TGTGCCAGCAGTAGGACAGGGTGGAGGGACAATGAGCAGTTCTTC
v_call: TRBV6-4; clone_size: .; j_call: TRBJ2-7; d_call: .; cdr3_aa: CASSDVARGEQYF; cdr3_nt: TGTGCCAGCAGTGACGTCGCTAGGGGCGAGCAGTACTTC
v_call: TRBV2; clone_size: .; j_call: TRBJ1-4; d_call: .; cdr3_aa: CASRRTGALEKLFF; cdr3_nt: TGTGCCAGCAGGAGAACAGGAGCCTTAGAAAAACTGTTTTTT
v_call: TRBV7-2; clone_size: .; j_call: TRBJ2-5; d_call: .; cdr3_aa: CASSFNSGQETQYF; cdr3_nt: TGTGCCAGCAGCTTTAATAGCGGCCAAGAGACCCAGTACTTC
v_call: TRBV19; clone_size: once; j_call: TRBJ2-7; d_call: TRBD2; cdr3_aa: CASSVTSGTYEQYF; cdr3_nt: TGTGCCAGTAGTGTGACTAGCGGAACCTACGAGCAGTACTTC
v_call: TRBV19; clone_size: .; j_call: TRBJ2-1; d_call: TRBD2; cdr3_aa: CASSMRGLLAGGISYNEQFF; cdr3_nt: TGTGCCAGTAGTATGAGGGGGCTCTTAGCGGGAGGGATCTCCTACAATGAGCAGTTCTTC
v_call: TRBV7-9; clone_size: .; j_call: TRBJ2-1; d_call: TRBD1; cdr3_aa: CASSRQGVKNEQFF; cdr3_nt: TGTGCCAGCAGCCGACAGGGGGTTAAGAATGAGCAGTTCTTC
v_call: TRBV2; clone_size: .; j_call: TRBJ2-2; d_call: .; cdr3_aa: CASSLLDIANTGELFF; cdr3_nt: TGTGCCAGCAGTTTACTCGACATCGCGAACACCGGGGAGCTGTTTTTT
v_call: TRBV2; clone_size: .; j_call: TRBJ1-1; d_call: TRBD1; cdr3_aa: CAIAGTGVTEAFF; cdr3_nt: TGTGCCATCGCCGGGACAGGGGTCACTGAAGCTTTCTTT
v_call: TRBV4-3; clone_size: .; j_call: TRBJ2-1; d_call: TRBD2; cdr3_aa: CASSQEGLAGVQFF; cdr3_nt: TGCGCCAGCAGCCAAGAGGGACTAGCGGGAGTTCAGTTCTTC
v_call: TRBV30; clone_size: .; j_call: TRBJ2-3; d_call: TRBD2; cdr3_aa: CAWVRAGAYTQYF; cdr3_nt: TGTGCCTGGGTTCGAGCGGGAGCTTATACGCAGTATTTT
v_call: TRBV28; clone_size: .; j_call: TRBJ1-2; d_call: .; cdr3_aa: CASTSSGIYGYTF; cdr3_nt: TGTGCCAGCACTTCCTCAGGGATATATGGCTACACCTTC
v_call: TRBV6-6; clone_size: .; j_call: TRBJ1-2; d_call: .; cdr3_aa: CASSYSTADNYGYTF; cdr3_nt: TGTGCCAGCAGTTACTCGACAGCAGATAACTATGGCTACACCTTC
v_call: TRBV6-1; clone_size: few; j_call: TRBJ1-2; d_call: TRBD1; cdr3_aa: CASSEAGTGVRYGYTF; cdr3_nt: TGTGCCAGCAGTGAAGCAGGGACAGGGGTTCGCTATGGCTACACCTTC
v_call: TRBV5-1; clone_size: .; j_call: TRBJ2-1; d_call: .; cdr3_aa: CASSTGDSLSNEQFF; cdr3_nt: TGCGCCAGCAGCACAGGGGACTCACTCTCCAATGAGCAGTTCTTC
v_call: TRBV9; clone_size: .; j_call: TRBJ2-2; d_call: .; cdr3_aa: CASSVGAGNTGELFF; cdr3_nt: TGTGCCAGCAGCGTAGGGGCAGGGAACACCGGGGAGCTGTTTTTT
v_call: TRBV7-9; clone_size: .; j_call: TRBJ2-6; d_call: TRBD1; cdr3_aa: CASSFRDSPSGANVLTF; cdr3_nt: TGTGCCAGCAGCTTCCGGGACAGCCCGTCTGGGGCCAACGTCCTGACTTTC
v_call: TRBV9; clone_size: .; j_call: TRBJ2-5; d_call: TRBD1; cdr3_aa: CASSAGTGQETQYF; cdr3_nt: TGTGCCAGCAGCGCCGGGACAGGTCAAGAGACCCAGTACTTC
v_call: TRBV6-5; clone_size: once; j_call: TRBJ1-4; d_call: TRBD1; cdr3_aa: CASSVQGVREKLFF; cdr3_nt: TGTGCCAGCAGTGTACAGGGGGTAAGGGAAAAACTGTTTTTT
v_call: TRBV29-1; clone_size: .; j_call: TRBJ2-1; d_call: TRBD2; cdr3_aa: CSGASGSHRGNEQFF; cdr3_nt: TGCAGCGGGGCTAGCGGGAGCCACCGGGGCAATGAGCAGTTCTTC
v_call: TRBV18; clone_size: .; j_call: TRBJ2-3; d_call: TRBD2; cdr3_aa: CASSPRESGIDTQYF; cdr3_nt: TGTGCCAGCTCACCACGTGAAAGCGGGATCGATACGCAGTATTTT
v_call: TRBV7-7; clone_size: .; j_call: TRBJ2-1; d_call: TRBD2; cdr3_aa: CASSYASGRRGEQFF; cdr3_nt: TGTGCTAGCAGCTATGCTAGCGGGAGGAGGGGTGAGCAGTTCTTC
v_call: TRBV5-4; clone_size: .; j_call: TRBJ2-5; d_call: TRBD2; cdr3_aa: CASSLLAVGETQYF; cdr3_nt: TGTGCCAGCAGCTTACTAGCGGTAGGGGAGACCCAGTACTTC
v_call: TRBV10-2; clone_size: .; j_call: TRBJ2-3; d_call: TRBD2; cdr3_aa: CASSEISGGGTDTQYF; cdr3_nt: TGCGCCAGCAGTGAGATCAGCGGGGGGGGGACAGATACGCAGTATTTT
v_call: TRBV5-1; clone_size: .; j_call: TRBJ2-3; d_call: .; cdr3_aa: CASSLSDTQYF; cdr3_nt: TGCGCCAGCAGCCTTTCAGATACGCAGTATTTT
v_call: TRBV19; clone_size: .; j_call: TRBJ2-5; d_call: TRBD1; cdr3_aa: CASSTTGGGETQYF; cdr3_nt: TGTGCCAGTAGTACAACAGGGGGCGGAGAGACCCAGTACTTC
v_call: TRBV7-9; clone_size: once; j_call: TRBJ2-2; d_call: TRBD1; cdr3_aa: CASSHWDRGDTGELFF; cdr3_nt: TGTGCCAGCAGTCATTGGGACAGGGGGGACACCGGGGAGCTGTTTTTT
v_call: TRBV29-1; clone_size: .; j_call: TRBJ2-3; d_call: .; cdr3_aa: CSVEVSNADTQYF; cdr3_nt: TGCAGCGTTGAAGTTTCCAATGCAGATACGCAGTATTTT
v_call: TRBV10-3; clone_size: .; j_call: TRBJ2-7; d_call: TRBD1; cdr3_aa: CAIKGQGAGEQYF; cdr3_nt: TGTGCCATCAAAGGACAGGGGGCAGGGGAGCAGTACTTC